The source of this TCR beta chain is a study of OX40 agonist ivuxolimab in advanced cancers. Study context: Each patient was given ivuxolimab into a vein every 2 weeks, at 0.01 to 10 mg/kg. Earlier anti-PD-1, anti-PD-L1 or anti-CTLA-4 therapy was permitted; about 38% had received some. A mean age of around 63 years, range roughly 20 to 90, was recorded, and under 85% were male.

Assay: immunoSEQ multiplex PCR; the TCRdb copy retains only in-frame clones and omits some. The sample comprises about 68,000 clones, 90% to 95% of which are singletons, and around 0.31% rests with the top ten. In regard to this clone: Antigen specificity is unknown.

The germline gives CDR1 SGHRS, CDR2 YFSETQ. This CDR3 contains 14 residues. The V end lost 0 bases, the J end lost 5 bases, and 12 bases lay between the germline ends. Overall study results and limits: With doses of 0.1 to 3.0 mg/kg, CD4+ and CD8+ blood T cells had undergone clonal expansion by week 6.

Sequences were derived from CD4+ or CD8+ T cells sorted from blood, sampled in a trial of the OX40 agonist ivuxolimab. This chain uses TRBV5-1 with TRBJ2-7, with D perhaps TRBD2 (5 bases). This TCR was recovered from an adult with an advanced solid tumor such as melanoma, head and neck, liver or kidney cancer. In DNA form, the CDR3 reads TGCGCCAGCAGCTTGGACGGGGTCGGGGACGAGCAGTACTTC. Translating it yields CASSLDGVGDEQYF. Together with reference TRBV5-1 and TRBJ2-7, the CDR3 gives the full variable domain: KAGVTQTPRYLIKTRGQQVTLSCSPISGHRSVSWYQQTPGQGLQFLFEYFSETQRNKGNFPGRFSGRQFSNSRSEMNVSTLELGDSALYLCASSLDGVGDEQYFGPGTRLTVT.